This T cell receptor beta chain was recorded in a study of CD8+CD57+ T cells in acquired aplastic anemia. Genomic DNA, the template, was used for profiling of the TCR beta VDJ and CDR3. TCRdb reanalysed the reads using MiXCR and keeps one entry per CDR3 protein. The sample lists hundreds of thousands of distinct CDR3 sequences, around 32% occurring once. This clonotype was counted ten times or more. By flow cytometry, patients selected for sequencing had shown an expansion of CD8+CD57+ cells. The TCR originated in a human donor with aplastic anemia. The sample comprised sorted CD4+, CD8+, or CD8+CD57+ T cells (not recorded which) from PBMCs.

CDR3 region: CASRTTVFDGYTF. The CDR3 DNA sequence: TGTGCCAGTAGGACGACAGTATTTGATGGCTACACCTTC. This rearrangement joins TRBV19 to TRBJ1-2, with D perhaps matching TRBD1 (5 bases). V was clipped by 6 bases and J by 6 bases, with 14 bases between them. The CDR3 covers 13 residues. The germline CDR1 and CDR2 sequences are LNHDA and SQIVND (reference sequence).